Below, one TCR beta chain is given with its context. Sequencing used immunoSEQ multiplex PCR; TCRdb keeps in-frame clones, though not all of them. The sample has approximately 100,000 clones, approximately 90% seen once; the top ten hold under 1.5%. The CDR3 length is 13 residues. V gave up 5 bases and J gave up 3 bases, with 10 bases separating them. Germline-derived CDR1 and CDR2 are SEHNR and FQNEAQ (reference sequence). The sample belongs to a study of T cell changes during pregnancy in multiple sclerosis. The clonotype originates from a female donor with multiple sclerosis, enrolled in a pregnancy study. Sequencing was performed on peripheral blood, taken in the second trimester of pregnancy. This chain uses TRBV7-9 with TRBJ1-2; D is unresolved. CDR3 in DNA: TGTGCCAGCAGCCAGGATCTGGACTATGGCTACACCTTC. Translating it yields CASSQDLDYGYTF.